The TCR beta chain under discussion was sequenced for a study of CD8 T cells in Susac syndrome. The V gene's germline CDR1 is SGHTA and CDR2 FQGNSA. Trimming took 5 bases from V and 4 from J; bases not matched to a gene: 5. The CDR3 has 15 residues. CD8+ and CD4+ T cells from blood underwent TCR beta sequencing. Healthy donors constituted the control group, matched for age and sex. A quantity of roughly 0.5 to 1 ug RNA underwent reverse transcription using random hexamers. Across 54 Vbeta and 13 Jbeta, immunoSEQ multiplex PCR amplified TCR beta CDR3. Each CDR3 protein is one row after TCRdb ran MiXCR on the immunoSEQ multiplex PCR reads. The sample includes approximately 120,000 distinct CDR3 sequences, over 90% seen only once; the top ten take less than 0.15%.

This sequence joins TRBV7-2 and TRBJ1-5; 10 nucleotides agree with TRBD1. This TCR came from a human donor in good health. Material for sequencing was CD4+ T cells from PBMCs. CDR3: CASSPDRGKNQPQHF. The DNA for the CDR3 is TGTGCCAGCAGCCCGGACAGGGGGAAGAATCAGCCCCAGCATTTT.